This T cell receptor beta chain was documented in a study of blood T cell repertoires in COVID-19. Trimming took 0 bases from V and 4 from J, leaving 15 bases between them. This CDR3 spans 15 amino acids. Germline CDR1 reads GTSNPN; CDR2 reads SVGIG (reference sequence). This study enrolled people aged about 18 to 90 from 24 US geographic areas. Cohort allocation depended upon clinical history that participants reported. Original handling: It was from reference gene primer amplification that nucleated cell counts were estimated. The protocol was immunoSEQ multiplex PCR, while the TCRdb copy is restricted to in-frame clones and leaves out a portion. V and J calls and clone size are given by that table; D and trimming were obtained from the DNA. This table has around 230,000 clones, about nine tenths appearing once.

Sequenced sample: PBMCs or T cells enriched from blood (not recorded which). This clonotype originated in a man between 18 and 35 years old with acute COVID-19. The chain combines TRBV30 with TRBJ1-2; perhaps TRBD1 as D (5 bases). Written as DNA, the CDR3 is TGTGCCTGGAGTGTTAGGGCGGGGGGAGGCTATGGCTACACCTTC. This codes for CAWSVRAGGGYGYTF.